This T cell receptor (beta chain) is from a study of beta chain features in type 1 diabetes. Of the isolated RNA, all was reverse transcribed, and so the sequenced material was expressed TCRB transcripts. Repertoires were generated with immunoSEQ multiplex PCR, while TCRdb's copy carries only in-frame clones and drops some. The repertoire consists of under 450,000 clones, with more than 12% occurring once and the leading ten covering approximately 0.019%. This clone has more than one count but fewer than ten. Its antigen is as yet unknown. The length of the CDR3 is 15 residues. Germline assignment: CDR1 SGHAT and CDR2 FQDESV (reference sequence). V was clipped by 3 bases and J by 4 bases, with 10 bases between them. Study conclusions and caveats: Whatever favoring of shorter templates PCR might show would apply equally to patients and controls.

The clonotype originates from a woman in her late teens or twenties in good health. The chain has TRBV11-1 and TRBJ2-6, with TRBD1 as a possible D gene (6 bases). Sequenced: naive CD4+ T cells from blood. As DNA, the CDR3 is TGTGCCAGCAGCTTCCGGACAGCCGGGGCCAACGTCCTGACTTTC. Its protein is CASSFRTAGANVLTF.